What follows are 23 T cell receptor beta chains derived from one specimen sequenced in a study of cytotoxic CD8 clonotypes in ibrutinib-treated CLL. This table comes from immunoSEQ multiplex PCR, and its TCRdb copy is limited to in-frame clones, with some not included. The data show roughly 50,000 clones, about 57% seen once. Sample: PBMCs, taken after 24 months of ibrutinib treatment. The receptors stem from a human donor with chronic lymphocytic leukemia.

This chain joins TRBV7-8 and TRBJ1-5; 8 bases line up with TRBD1. V lost 2 bases to trimming and J lost 4 bases; unmatched junction nucleotides: 4. The germline gives CDR1 SGHVS, CDR2 FQNEAQ. The CDR3 consists of 15 residues. This CDR3 is CASSLQGALNQPQHF. The CDR3 DNA sequence: TGTGCCAGCAGCTTACAGGGGGCCCTTAATCAGCCCCAGCATTTT. The full variable domain, in which reference TRBV7-8 and TRBJ1-5 provide the parts outside the CDR3, is GAGVSQSPRYKVAKRGQDVALRCDPISGHVSLFWYQQALGQGPEFLTYFQNEAQLDKSGLPSDRFFAERPEGSVSTLKIQRTQQEDSAVYLCASSLQGALNQPQHFGDGTRLSIL.

This clone was seen only a few times. CDR3 amino acids: CASSRGYGYTF. In nucleotides, the CDR3 is TGTGCCAGTAGTCGGGGCTATGGCTACACCTTC. The chain recombines TRBV19 with TRBJ1-2, with D unclear. Germline V gene data show CDR1 as LNHDA and CDR2 as SQIVND (reference sequence). CDR3 length equals 11 residues. The V end was cut by 5 bases, the J end by 4 bases, with 5 bases between.

This clone was counted a few times. This chain connects TRBV27 to TRBJ2-2; D ambiguous. The CDR3 length is 17 residues. Germline V lookup: CDR1 MNHEY, CDR2 SMNVEV (reference sequence). V lost 3 bases and J lost 5, with 19 bases in between. The CDR3 bases are TGTGCCAGCAGTTTGCGGCCCGGACCCGGGCGGACCGGGGAGCTGTTTTTT. This sequence encodes CASSLRPGPGRTGELFF.

This clone was found a few times. The chain carries TRBV11-2 and TRBJ1-2; D is perhaps TRBD1 (5 bases). The CDR3 is made up of 15 amino acids. The V gene's germline CDR1 is SGHAT and CDR2 FQNNGV. V was cut by 2 bases and J by 6 bases, with 16 bases left in between. Here the CDR3 DNA reads TGTGCCAGCAGCTTACCCCTTGACAGTAAGAATGGCTACACCTTC. This codes for CASSLPLDSKNGYTF.

The V call is TRBV2, the J call TRBJ2-5, with D perhaps being TRBD1 or TRBD2 (5 bases each). V gave up 7 bases and J gave up 0 bases, with 6 bases separating them. The CDR3 extends over 12 amino acids. Germline CDR1 and CDR2: SNHLY and FYNNEI. CDR3 sequence: CASKGHQETQYF. DNA for the CDR3: TGTGCCAGCAAGGGACACCAAGAGACCCAGTACTTC. Looking up the rest from reference TRBV2 and TRBJ2-5 gives the full variable domain: EPEVTQTPSHQVTQMGQEVILRCVPISNHLYFYWYRQILGQKVEFLVSFYNNEISEKSEIFDDQFSVERPDGSNFTLKIRSTKLEDSAMYFCASKGHQETQYFGPGTRLLVL.

This clone was found a few times. The chain joins TRBV6-1 to TRBJ2-3; 15 nucleotides align to TRBD2. V trimming: 7 bases; J trimming: 5 bases; junction bases outside the gene matches: 4. Germline V gene lookup returns CDR1 MNHNS and CDR2 SASEGT. There are 15 residues in the CDR3. The CDR3 sequence: CASTEGLAGGDTQYF. The CDR3 DNA sequence: TGTGCCAGCACCGAGGGACTAGCGGGGGGAGATACGCAGTATTTT.

The rearrangement joins TRBV9 to TRBJ2-3, with a tentative D call TRBD1 (5 bases). The germline V gene encodes CDR1 SGDLS and CDR2 YYNGEE. V shed 0 bases and J shed 0 bases, with 11 bases lying between them. The CDR3 has 16 residues. Here the CDR3 reads CASSVGSGLSTDTQYF. CDR3 in DNA: TGTGCCAGCAGCGTAGGGTCAGGGCTTAGCACAGATACGCAGTATTTT. Looking up the rest from reference TRBV9 and TRBJ2-3 gives the full variable domain: DSGVTQTPKHLITATGQRVTLRCSPRSGDLSVYWYQQSLDQGLQFLIQYYNGEERAKGNILERFSAQQFPDLHSELNLSSLELGDSALYFCASSVGSGLSTDTQYFGPGTRLTVL.

The chain combines TRBV29-1 with TRBJ1-3; D not certain. Germline CDR1 SQVTM, CDR2 ANQGSEA. The CDR3 has 14 amino acids. Trimming took 7 bases from V and 0 from J, leaving 13 bases between them. The CDR3 loop is CSAEGPSSGNTIYF. The CDR3 DNA follows: TGCAGCGCCGAGGGTCCGTCCTCTGGAAACACCATATATTTT.

The chain carries TRBV5-1 and TRBJ1-5; 9 bases are shared with TRBD1. In germline, CDR1 is SGHRS, CDR2 YFSETQ. V shed 4 bases, J shed 6 bases, and the junction held 8 bases outside the gene matches. CDR3 length equals 15 residues. CDR3 region: CASSPGGQGPQPQHF. The CDR3 coding sequence is TGCGCCAGCAGCCCGGGGGGACAGGGCCCTCAGCCCCAGCATTTT.

V gene TRBV29-1 combines with J gene TRBJ2-3; no reliable D call. This CDR3 has 15 residues. The V gene lost 4 bases and the J gene lost 1 base, with 15 bases spanning the gap. Germline-derived CDR1 and CDR2 are SQVTM and ANQGSEA. The CDR3 DNA is TGCAGCGTTGCCAAGGGTACAGCCGGCACAGATACGCAGTATTTT. Amino acids: CSVAKGTAGTDTQYF.

The gene calls are TRBV19 and TRBJ1-1; D is uncertain. CDR1 and CDR2 (germline): LNHDA, SQIVND (reference sequence). This CDR3 has 13 residues. The V and J ends lost 5 bases and 0 bases respectively, with 7 bases between them. The CDR3 DNA follows: TGTGCCAGTAGTGCGCAGGTGAACACTGAAGCTTTCTTT. Its protein is CASSAQVNTEAFF.

The chain has TRBV6-1 and TRBJ2-3; D is uncertain. From germline, CDR1 is MNHNS and CDR2 SASEGT. With 0 bases removed from V and 3 bases from J, the gap between germline ends came to 10 bases. The CDR3 spans 15 residues. CDR3 region: CASSEASTLTDTQYF. CDR3 DNA: TGTGCCAGCAGTGAAGCATCGACACTAACAGATACGCAGTATTTT.

The chain recombines TRBV5-4 with TRBJ1-6, with D unclear. V was clipped by 0 bases and J by 8 bases, with 15 bases between them. Germline V gene data show CDR1 as SGHNT and CDR2 as YYREEE (reference sequence). The length of the CDR3 is 16 residues. This chain's CDR3 is CASSLVAGSYYSPLHF. The CDR3 DNA reads TGTGCCAGCAGCTTGGTGGCAGGTAGCTACTATTCACCCCTCCACTTT.

The V call is TRBV19, the J call TRBJ2-3, with a possible D match to TRBD2 (6 bases). CDR3 length equals 15 residues. V shed 2 bases and J shed 4 bases, with 13 bases lying between them. Germline V lookup: CDR1 LNHDA, CDR2 SQIVND (reference sequence). The CDR3 DNA follows: TGTGCCAGTAGTATACAGACGGGAGCTTCAGATACGCAGTATTTT. It yields the protein CASSIQTGASDTQYF. Full variable domain (remainder filled in from reference TRBV19 and TRBJ2-3): DGGITQSPKYLFRKEGQNVTLSCEQNLNHDAMYWYRQDPGQGLRLIYYSQIVNDFQKGDIAEGYSVSREKKESFPLTVTSAQKNPTAFYLCASSIQTGASDTQYFGPGTRLTVL.

The V call is TRBV10-1, the J call TRBJ1-1; no definite D call. Trimming left V 1 base short and J 1 base short, with 7 bases between. The CDR3 runs 14 residues. CDR1 and CDR2 from the germline V gene are WNHNN and SYGVQD (reference sequence). In nucleotides, the CDR3 is TGCGCCAGCAGTGAGTACGGTGGGAACACTGAAGCTTTCTTT. Translation: CASSEYGGNTEAFF.

The rearrangement links TRBV11-2 to TRBJ1-2, with D perhaps TRBD1 (5 bases). The CDR3 runs to 13 residues. The germline V gene encodes CDR1 SGHAT and CDR2 FQNNGV. Trimming took off 0 bases at V and 12 bases at J, with 14 bases between the two ends. DNA for the CDR3: TGTGCCAGCAGCTTAGACAGGGATCGCTTTAACACCTTC. Protein: CASSLDRDRFNTF.

V usage is TRBV10-3 and J usage is TRBJ1-2, with TRBD1 as a possible D gene (6 bases). The CDR3 runs 13 residues. Trimming removed 0 bases from V and 8 bases from J, with 10 bases in between. Germline CDR1 and CDR2: ENHRY and SYGVKD. The CDR3 loop reads CAISESIGGGYTF. CDR3 nucleotides: TGTGCCATCAGTGAGTCGATAGGGGGAGGCTACACCTTC.

This clone was recorded a few times. This chain connects TRBV27 to TRBJ2-5; the D gene is possibly TRBD1 (5 bases). Per germline, CDR1 MNHEY and CDR2 SMNVEV (reference sequence). V lost 4 bases and J 4 bases, leaving 13 bases between the germline ends. There are 14 residues in the CDR3. CDR3 DNA sequence: TGTGCCAGCAGTTCGGCAGGGAACGGAGAGACCCAGTACTTC. Amino acid sequence: CASSSAGNGETQYF.

The V and J genes are TRBV19 and TRBJ1-6; D gene ambiguous. The CDR3 is 15 residues long. V shed 6 bases and J shed 7 bases, with 16 bases lying between them. Germline-derived CDR1 and CDR2 are LNHDA and SQIVND (reference sequence). This CDR3 is CASSGAAGRNSPLHF. The CDR3 coding sequence is TGTGCCAGTAGCGGAGCAGCCGGTCGCAATTCACCCCTCCACTTT.

The chain couples TRBV2 to TRBJ2-7; D gene unclear. Trimming shortened V by 6 bases and J by 0 bases, and 6 bases separated the two germline ends. There are 12 residues in the CDR3. The V gene's germline CDR1 is SNHLY and CDR2 FYNNEI. In nucleotides, the CDR3 is TGTGCCAGCAGGCAGTTCTCCTACGAGCAGTACTTC. As protein: CASRQFSYEQYF.

This clone came up many times. The rearrangement joins TRBV6-1 to TRBJ2-6, with a tentative D call TRBD1 (5 bases). The CDR3 is made up of 20 amino acids. CDR1 is MNHNS and CDR2 is SASEGT in the germline V gene. V was pared by 2 bases and J by 0 bases, with 20 bases between. The CDR3, as DNA: TGTGCCAGCAGTGAATCTGTCCAGGGCAGGGCCCGCTCTGGGGCCAACGTCCTGACTTTC. Encoded protein: CASSESVQGRARSGANVLTF.

This chain links TRBV9 with TRBJ2-5; 13 nucleotides line up with TRBD2. There are 15 residues in the CDR3. Trimming cost V 1 base and J 8 bases; bases outside gene matches: 5. The germline V gene encodes CDR1 SGDLS and CDR2 YYNGEE. CDR3 DNA: TGTGCCAGCAGCGTAACCGGGACTAGCGGGGAAACCCAGTACTTC. It specifies CASSVTGTSGETQYF.

This clone was observed once. The rearrangement joins TRBV6-5 to TRBJ2-3; the match to TRBD2 covers 9 bases. This CDR3 has 15 amino acids. Germline V gives CDR1 MNHEY, CDR2 SVGAGI. Trimming at V came to 6 bases and at J to 3 bases, leaving 7 bases not matched to a gene. CDR3 bases: TGTGCCAGCAGGTTTGGGCGGGGGGGTACAGATACGCAGTATTTT. It codes for CASRFGRGGTDTQYF.